The present T cell receptor (beta chain) was sequenced within a study of PD-1 blockade in classical Hodgkin lymphoma. Following autologous stem cell transplantation, relapse occurred in every patient, and exposure to brentuximab vedotin varied. Using magnetic negative selection, the CD4+ T cells were separated out of thawed PBMCs. From germline, CDR1 is MNHNY and CDR2 SVGAGI (reference sequence). This CDR3 comprises 14 residues. V lost 0 bases and J 3 bases, leaving 8 bases between the germline ends. Produced via immunoSEQ multiplex PCR; TCRdb's table is partial and in-frame only. The sample contains tens of thousands of clones, about 93% of which appear only once.

The V gene is TRBV6-6, the J gene TRBJ1-2; TRBD1 might be the D (5 bases). This sample comprised CD4+ T cells from blood, obtained at baseline. The clonotype was recovered from a human donor with classical Hodgkin lymphoma. The CDR3 DNA reads as TGTGCCAGCAGTTACTCTGGGGCTGACTATGGCTACACCTTC. Amino acid sequence: CASSYSGADYGYTF.